The source of this T cell receptor (beta chain) is a study of identical twins. This clonotype was observed at least ten times. Using its own MiXCR run on the 5' RACE reads, TCRdb lists one record per CDR3 protein. This sample has just over 500,000 distinct CDR3 sequences, with around 20% found just once. This same sample was also part of a study on T cells expressing NK-cell markers.

Source material: CD4+ T cells sorted from blood. The sequence derives from a woman aged 18-29 years in good health.

CDR3 in DNA: TGCAGTGCTAGAGGGGGACAGGGGTCCTACGAGCAGTACTTC. Its protein is CSARGGQGSYEQYF. The chain is built from TRBV20-1 and TRBJ2-7, with 10 bases that match TRBD1. The CDR3 runs 14 residues. CDR1 DFQATT and CDR2 SNEGSKA come from the germline V gene (reference sequence). V was clipped by 1 base and J by 1 base; unmatched bases: 1.